This T cell receptor (beta chain) was identified during a study of cytomegalovirus exposure and HLA in healthy donors. Broader study findings: In a later analysis, a genetic analysis reported fewer productive-TCR N-insertions in an Asian-associated ancestry cluster than the cohort average. TCR beta chains associated with HLA were, in a later analysis, more clonally expanded than equally common others. Across donors, presence/absence analyses took sequencing depth to be roughly uniform. A later analysis appeared to link common viral pathogens to several of the most significant clusters.

A multiplex PCR was run with 60 Vbeta primers and 13 Jbeta primers. The method was immunoSEQ multiplex PCR; TCRdb's version includes in-frame clones alone and lacks a portion of them. This table holds 150,000 or so clones, almost 85% found once. V was pared by 0 bases and J by 0 bases, with 3 bases of the junction left unmatched. The CDR3 loop spans 16 amino acids. Germline CDR1 reads SGDLS; CDR2 reads YYNGEE. A note on this clone: Its antigen is unknown.

The chain is built from TRBV9 and TRBJ2-1, with TRBD2 matching 7 bases. The source is a man aged 25 to 40 in good health and CMV-seronegative. Sequencing was performed on PBMCs. Here the CDR3 reads CASSVEGRGSYNEQFF. DNA for the CDR3: TGTGCCAGCAGCGTAGAAGGGAGGGGCTCCTACAATGAGCAGTTCTTC.